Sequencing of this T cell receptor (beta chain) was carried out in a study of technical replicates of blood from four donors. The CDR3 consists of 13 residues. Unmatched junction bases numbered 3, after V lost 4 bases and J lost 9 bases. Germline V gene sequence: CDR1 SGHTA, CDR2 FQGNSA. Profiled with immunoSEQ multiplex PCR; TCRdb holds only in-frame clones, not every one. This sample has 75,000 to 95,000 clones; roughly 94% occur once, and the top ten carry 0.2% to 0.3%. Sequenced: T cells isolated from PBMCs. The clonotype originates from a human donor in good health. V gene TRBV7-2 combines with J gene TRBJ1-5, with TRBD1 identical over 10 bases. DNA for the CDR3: TGTGCCAGCAGCTCGGACAGGGGGGGGCCCCAGCATTTT. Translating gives CASSSDRGGPQHF.